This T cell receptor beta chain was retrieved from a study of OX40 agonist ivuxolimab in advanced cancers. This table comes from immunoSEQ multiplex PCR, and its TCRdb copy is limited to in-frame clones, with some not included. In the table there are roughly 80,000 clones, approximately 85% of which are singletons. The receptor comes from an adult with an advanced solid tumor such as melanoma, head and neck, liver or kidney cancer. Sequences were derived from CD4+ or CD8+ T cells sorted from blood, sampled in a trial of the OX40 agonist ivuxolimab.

DNA of the CDR3: TGTGCCACCAGCAGAGATCCAGGGAATGAAAAACTGTTTTTT. Residues: CATSRDPGNEKLFF. V gene TRBV15 combines with J gene TRBJ1-4; the D gene is possibly TRBD1 (5 bases). Germline-derived CDR1 and CDR2 are LNHNV and YYDKDF (reference sequence). V was clipped by 0 bases and J by 5 bases, with 7 bases between them. The CDR3 is 14 residues long.